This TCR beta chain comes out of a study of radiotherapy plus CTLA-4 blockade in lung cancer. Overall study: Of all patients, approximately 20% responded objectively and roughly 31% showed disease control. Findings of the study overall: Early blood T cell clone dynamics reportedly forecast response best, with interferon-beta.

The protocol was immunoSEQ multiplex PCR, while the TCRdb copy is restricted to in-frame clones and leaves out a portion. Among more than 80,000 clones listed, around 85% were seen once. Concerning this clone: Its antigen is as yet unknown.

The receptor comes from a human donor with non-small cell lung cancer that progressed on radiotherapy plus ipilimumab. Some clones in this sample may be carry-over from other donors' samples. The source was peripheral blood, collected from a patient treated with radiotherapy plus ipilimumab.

The CDR3 nucleotides are TGTGCCAGCAGTGAAGTTGGGGGTTTGACTGAAGCTTTCTTT. This sequence encodes CASSEVGGLTEAFF. The gene calls are TRBV2 and TRBJ1-1; possibly TRBD1 for D (5 bases). The CDR3 runs 14 residues. V was trimmed by 1 base and J by 5 bases, leaving 11 bases between them. Germline values: CDR1 SNHLY, CDR2 FYNNEI.